Listed below are T cell receptor beta chains from one sample, sequenced in a study of T cell changes during pregnancy in multiple sclerosis. Generated by immunoSEQ multiplex PCR, the TCRdb table keeps only in-frame clones and is missing some. The sample lists about 55,000 clones, 75% to 90% occurring once. Here the sequenced sample was CD4+ T cells from peripheral blood mononuclear cells, taken in the first trimester of pregnancy. These receptors all come from a female donor with multiple sclerosis, enrolled in a pregnancy study. CDR3s include the opening cysteine and the closing phenylalanine or tryptophan. D genes are given only for firm matches.

V	D	J	CDR3
TRBV5-4	TRBD2	TRBJ2-5	CASNRAGVQETQYF
TRBV7-8	-	TRBJ2-2	CASSLSGGANTGELFF
TRBV4-1	TRBD2	TRBJ2-5	CASSQEGRLAGTQFQYF
TRBV18	-	TRBJ1-3	CASSPQGSGNTIYF
TRBV6-1	TRBD1	TRBJ1-6	CASRGDSAYNSPLHF
TRBV28	TRBD1	TRBJ1-5	CASSHVPGQGSNQPQHF
TRBV11-2	TRBD2	TRBJ2-7	CASSAVPRGYEQYF
TRBV7-2	TRBD2	TRBJ2-1	CASSPQALGLGLYNEQFF
TRBV12-2	-	TRBJ1-5	CASRPNRVSGNQPQHF
TRBV13	-	TRBJ2-3	CASSLRSSWADTQYF
TRBV7-9	TRBD1	TRBJ1-2	CASRPGGQGSVGYTF
TRBV15	-	TRBJ2-5	CATSRDLGETQYF
TRBV29-1	-	TRBJ2-7	CSVFGGGSYEQYF
TRBV2	-	TRBJ1-3	CASSEEDRFRDTIYF